This TCR beta chain was retrieved from a study of T cells in Graves' hyperthyroidism and ophthalmopathy. The germline gives CDR1 SGHVS, CDR2 FQNEAQ. The CDR3 is made up of 15 amino acids. Between the trimmed V and J ends, which lost 5 bases and 4 bases, there was a span of 17 bases. This clonotype was seen a few times. TCR beta CDR3 regions were amplified from RNA. The HTBI primer set served for first-round RT-PCR of the TCR CDR3. TCRdb ran MiXCR on the multiplex PCR reads and lists one entry per CDR3 protein. The sample has under 350,000 distinct CDR3 sequences; over 15% are singletons. The source of this sequence is a woman in her sixties or seventies with Graves' ophthalmopathy. The chain carries TRBV7-8 and TRBJ1-2; D is possibly TRBD1 (6 bases). Sequenced material: blood. The CDR3 DNA reads TGTGCCAGCAGCCCACCGGGGGGCTCCCTCTATGGCTACACCTTC. It yields the protein CASSPPGGSLYGYTF.